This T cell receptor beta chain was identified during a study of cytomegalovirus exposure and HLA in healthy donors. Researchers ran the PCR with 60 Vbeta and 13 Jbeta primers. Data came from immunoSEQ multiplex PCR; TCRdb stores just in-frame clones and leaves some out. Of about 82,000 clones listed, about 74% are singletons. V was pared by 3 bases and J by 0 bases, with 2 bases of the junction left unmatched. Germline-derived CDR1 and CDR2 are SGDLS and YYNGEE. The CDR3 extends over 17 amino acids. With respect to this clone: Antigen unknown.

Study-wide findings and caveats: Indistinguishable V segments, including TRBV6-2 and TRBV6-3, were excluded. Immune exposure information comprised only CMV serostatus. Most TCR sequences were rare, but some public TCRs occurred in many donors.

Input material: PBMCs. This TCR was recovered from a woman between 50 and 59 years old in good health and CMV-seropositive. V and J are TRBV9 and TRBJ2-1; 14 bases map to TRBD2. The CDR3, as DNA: TGTGCCAGCAGCGCAGGGACTAGCGGGAGCTCCTACAATGAGCAGTTCTTC. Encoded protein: CASSAGTSGSSYNEQFF. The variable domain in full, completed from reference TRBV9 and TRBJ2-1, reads DSGVTQTPKHLITATGQRVTLRCSPRSGDLSVYWYQQSLDQGLQFLIQYYNGEERAKGNILERFSAQQFPDLHSELNLSSLELGDSALYFCASSAGTSGSSYNEQFFGPGTRLTVL.